This paragraph covers one T cell receptor (beta chain) sequence. Its antigen is unknown. Before the COVID-19 pandemic, during about 2010-2018, CD4+ T cells were taken from unexposed donors. CD4+ T cells were isolated from the cells after around 10 days of culture. This record belongs to a study of CD4 T cells in relation to SARS-CoV-2 and coronaviruses. Across the whole study: ViraFEST: approximately 10-day antigen culture of PBMCs, then TCR beta CDR3 sequencing.

Measured with immunoSEQ multiplex PCR; TCRdb has only the in-frame clones, and not every one. The sample includes some 16,000 clones, over 75% of them seen just once. CDR3 length: 15 amino acids. V was shortened by 1 base and J by 0 bases, with 6 bases between the two germline ends. Germline lookup yields CDR1 SGHDN and CDR2 FVKESK. The material sequenced was CD4+ T cells from PBMCs, cultured in vitro. The V and J genes are TRBV14 and TRBJ1-4; D uncertain. The sequence was obtained from a human donor in good health. In DNA form, the CDR3 reads TGTGCCAGCAGCCAAGGGTTTGCAACTAATGAAAAACTGTTTTTT. It yields the protein CASSQGFATNEKLFF.